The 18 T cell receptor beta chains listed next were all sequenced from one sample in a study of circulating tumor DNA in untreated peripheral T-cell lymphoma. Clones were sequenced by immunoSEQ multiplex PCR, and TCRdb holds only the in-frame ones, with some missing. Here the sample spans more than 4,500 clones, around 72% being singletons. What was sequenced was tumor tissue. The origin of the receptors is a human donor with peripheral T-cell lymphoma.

CDR3 sequence reads: CASSDRTSTLGAKNIQYF. The CDR3 nucleotides read TGCGCCAGCAGCGATCGGACTAGCACCCTGGGGGCCAAAAACATTCAGTACTTC. This chain connects TRBV23-1 to TRBJ2-4; 8 nucleotides line up with TRBD2. TRBV23-1 is designated an ORF whose function remains uncertain. V shed 6 bases, J shed 1 base, and the junction held 14 bases outside the gene matches. The CDR3 has 18 amino acids.

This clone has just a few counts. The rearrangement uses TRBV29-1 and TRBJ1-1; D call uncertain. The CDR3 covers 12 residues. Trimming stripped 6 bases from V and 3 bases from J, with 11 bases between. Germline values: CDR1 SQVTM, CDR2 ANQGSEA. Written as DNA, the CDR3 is TGCAGCGTCGAGTCCGGGCACACTGAAGCTTTCTTT. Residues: CSVESGHTEAFF.

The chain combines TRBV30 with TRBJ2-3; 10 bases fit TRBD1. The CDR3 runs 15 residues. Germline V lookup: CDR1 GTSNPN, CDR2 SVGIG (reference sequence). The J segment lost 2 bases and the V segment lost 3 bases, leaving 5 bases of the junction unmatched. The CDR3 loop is CAWSRGQGYTDTQYF. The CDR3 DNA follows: TGTGCCTGGAGCCGGGGACAGGGGTACACAGATACGCAGTATTTT.

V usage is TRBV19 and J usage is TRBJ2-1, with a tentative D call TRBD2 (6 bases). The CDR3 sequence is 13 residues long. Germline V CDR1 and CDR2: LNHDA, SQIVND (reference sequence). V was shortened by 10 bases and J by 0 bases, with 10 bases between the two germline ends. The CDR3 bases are TGTGCCACAACCGGGAGCTCCTACAATGAGCAGTTCTTC. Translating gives CATTGSSYNEQFF. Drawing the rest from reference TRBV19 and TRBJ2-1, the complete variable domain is DGGITQSPKYLFRKEGQNVTLSCEQNLNHDAMYWYRQDPGQGLRLIYYSQIVNDFQKGDIAEGYSVSREKKESFPLTVTSAQKNPTAFYLCATTGSSYNEQFFGPGTRLTVL.

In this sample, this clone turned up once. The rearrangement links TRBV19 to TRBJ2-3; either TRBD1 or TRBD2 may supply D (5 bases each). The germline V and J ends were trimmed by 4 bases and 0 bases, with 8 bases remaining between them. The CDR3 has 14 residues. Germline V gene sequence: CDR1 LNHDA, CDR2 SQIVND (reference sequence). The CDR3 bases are TGTGCCAGTAGTACCCGGGACAGCACAGATACGCAGTATTTT. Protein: CASSTRDSTDTQYF.

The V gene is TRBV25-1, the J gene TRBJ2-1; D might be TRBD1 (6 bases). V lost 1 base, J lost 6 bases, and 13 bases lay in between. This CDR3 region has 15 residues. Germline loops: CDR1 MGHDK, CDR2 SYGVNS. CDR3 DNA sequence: TGTGCCAGCAGTGAATCCAACTCAGGGGCCAATGAGCAGTTCTTC. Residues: CASSESNSGANEQFF.

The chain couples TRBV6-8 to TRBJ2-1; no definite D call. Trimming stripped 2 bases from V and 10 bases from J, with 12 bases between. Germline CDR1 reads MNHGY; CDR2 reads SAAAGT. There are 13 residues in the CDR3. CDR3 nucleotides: TGTGCCAGCAGTTACCCCCTGCGCGCCGAGCAGTTCTTC. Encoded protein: CASSYPLRAEQFF.

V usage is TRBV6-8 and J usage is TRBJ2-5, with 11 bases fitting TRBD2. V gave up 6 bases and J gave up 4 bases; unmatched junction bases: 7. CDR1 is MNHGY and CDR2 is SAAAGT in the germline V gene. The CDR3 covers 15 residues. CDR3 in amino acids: CASSPPLAGGETQYF. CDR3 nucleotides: TGTGCCAGCAGCCCACCCCTAGCGGGGGGAGAGACCCAGTACTTC.

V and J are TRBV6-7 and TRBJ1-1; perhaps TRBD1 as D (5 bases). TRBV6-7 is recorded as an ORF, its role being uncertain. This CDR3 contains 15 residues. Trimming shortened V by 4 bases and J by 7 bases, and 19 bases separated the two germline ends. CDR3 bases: TGTGCCAGCAGTTCGATACTGGGCAGGGCTGGTGAAGCTTTCTTT. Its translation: CASSSILGRAGEAFF.

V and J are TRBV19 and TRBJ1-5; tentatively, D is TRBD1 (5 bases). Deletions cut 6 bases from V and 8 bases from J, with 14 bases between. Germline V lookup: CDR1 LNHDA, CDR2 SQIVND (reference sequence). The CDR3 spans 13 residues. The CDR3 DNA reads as TGTGCCAGTAGCGGGGCCCTGCATAAGCCCCAGCATTTT. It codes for CASSGALHKPQHF. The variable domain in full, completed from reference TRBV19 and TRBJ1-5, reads DGGITQSPKYLFRKEGQNVTLSCEQNLNHDAMYWYRQDPGQGLRLIYYSQIVNDFQKGDIAEGYSVSREKKESFPLTVTSAQKNPTAFYLCASSGALHKPQHFGDGTRLSIL.

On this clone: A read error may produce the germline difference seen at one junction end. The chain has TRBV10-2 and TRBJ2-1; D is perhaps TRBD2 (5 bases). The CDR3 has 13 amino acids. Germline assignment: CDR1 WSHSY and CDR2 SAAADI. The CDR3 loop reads CASNEGRDNEQFF. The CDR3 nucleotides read TGCGCCAGCAATGAGGGTCGGGACAATGAGCAGTTCTTC.

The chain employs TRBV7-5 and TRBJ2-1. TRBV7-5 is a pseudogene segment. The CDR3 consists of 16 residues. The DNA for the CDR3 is TGTGCCAGCAGGCCTTCCCTTACAAGGGCGTACAATGAGCAGTTCTTC. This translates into CASRPSLTRAYNEQFF.

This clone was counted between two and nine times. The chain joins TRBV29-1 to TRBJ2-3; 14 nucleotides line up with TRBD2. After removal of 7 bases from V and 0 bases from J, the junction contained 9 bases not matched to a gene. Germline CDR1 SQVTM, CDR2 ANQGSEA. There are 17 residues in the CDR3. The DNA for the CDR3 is TGCAGCGCGGGACTAGCGGGAGTTTCCACTAGCACAGATACGCAGTATTTT. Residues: CSAGLAGVSTSTDTQYF.

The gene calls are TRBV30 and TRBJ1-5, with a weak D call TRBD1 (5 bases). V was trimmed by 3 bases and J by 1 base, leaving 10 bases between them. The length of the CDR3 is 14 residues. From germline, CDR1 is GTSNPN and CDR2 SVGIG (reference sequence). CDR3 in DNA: TGTGCCTGGAGGCCTGAGGGGAGCAATCAGCCCCAGCATTTT. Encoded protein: CAWRPEGSNQPQHF.

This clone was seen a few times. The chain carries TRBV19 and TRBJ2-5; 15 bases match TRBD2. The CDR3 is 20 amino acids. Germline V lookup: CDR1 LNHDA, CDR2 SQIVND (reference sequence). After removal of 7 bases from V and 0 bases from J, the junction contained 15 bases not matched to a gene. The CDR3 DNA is TGTGCCAGTAAAGGACTAGCGGGAGGGCCATCCCCTATTAACCAAGAGACCCAGTACTTC. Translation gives CASKGLAGGPSPINQETQYF.

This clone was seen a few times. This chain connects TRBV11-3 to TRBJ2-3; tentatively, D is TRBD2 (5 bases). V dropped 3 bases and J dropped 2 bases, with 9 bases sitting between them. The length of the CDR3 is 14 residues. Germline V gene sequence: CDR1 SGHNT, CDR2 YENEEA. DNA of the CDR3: TGTGCCAGCAGCTTGCGGGCAACCACAGATACGCAGTATTTT. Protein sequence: CASSLRATTDTQYF. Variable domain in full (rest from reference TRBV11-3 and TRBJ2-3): EAGVVQSPRYKIIEKKQPVAFWCNPISGHNTLYWYLQNLGQGPELLIRYENEEAVDDSQLPKDRFSAERLKGVDSTLKIQPAELGDSAVYLCASSLRATTDTQYFGPGTRLTVL.

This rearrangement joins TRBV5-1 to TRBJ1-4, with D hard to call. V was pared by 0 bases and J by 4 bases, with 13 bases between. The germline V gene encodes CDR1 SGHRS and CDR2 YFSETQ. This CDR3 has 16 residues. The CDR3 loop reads CASSLGMGWFNEKLFF. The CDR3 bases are TGCGCCAGCAGCTTGGGAATGGGATGGTTTAATGAAAAACTGTTTTTT.

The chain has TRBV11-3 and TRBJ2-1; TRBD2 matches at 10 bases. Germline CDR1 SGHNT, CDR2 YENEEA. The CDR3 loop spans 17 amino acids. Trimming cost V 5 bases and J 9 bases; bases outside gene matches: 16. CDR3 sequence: CASSPTLVAGGLLEQFF. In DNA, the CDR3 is TGTGCCAGCAGCCCCACTCTGGTAGCGGGAGGTTTGCTTGAGCAGTTCTTC. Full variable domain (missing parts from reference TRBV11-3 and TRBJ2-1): EAGVVQSPRYKIIEKKQPVAFWCNPISGHNTLYWYLQNLGQGPELLIRYENEEAVDDSQLPKDRFSAERLKGVDSTLKIQPAELGDSAVYLCASSPTLVAGGLLEQFFGPGTRLTVL.